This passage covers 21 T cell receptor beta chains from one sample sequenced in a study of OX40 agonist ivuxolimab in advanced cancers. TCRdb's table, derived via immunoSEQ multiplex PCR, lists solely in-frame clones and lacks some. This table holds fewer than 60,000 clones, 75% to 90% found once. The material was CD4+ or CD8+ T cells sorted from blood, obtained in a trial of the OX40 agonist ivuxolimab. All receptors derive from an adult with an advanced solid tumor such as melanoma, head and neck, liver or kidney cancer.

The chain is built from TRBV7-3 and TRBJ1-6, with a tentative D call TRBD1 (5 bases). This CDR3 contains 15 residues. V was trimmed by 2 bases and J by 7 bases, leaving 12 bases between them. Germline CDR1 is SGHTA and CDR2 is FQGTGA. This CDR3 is CASSLEGARNSPLHF. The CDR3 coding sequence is TGTGCCAGCAGCTTAGAAGGGGCCCGCAATTCACCCCTCCACTTT.

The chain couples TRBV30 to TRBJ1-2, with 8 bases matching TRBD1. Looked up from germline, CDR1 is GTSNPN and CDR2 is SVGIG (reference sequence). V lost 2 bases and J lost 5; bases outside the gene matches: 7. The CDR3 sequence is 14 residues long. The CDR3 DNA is TGTGCCTGGAGTCCCAGGGGGCGAAGGTATGGCTACACCTTC. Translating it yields CAWSPRGRRYGYTF.

In nucleotides, the CDR3 is TGTGCCAGCAGTGCCCGGGACAAGAACACCGGGGAGCTGTTTTTT. This gives the protein CASSARDKNTGELFF. This sequence joins TRBV6-5 and TRBJ2-2; D is perhaps TRBD1 (6 bases). There are 15 residues in the CDR3. Germline CDR1 and CDR2: MNHEY and SVGAGI. Trimming removed 5 bases from V and 1 base from J, with 11 bases in between.

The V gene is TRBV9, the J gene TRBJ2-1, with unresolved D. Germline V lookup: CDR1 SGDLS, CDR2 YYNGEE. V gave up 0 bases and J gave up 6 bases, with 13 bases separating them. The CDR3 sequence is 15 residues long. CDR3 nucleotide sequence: TGTGCCAGCAGCGTAGAACAGTTCTGGGGCAATGAGCAGTTCTTC. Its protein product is CASSVEQFWGNEQFF.

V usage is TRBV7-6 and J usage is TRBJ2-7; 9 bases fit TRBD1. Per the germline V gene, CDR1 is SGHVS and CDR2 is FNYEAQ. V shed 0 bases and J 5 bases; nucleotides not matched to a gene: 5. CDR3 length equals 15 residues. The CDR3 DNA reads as TGTGCCAGCAGCTTAGCCCCGGGACAGGGCAACGAGCAGTACTTC. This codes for CASSLAPGQGNEQYF.

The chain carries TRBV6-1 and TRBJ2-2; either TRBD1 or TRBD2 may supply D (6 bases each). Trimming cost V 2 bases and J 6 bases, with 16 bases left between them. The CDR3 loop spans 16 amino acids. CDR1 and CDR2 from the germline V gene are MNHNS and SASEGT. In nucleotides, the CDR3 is TGTGCCAGCAGTGAACAAGGAGGGGACACAGCCGGGGAGCTGTTTTTT. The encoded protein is CASSEQGGDTAGELFF.

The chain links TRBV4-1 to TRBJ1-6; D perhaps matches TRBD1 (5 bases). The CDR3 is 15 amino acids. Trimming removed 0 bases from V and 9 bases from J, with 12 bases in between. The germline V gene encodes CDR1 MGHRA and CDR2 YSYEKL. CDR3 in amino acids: CASSQDGGWVSPLHF. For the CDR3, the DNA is TGCGCCAGCAGCCAAGACGGGGGGTGGGTTTCACCCCTCCACTTT.

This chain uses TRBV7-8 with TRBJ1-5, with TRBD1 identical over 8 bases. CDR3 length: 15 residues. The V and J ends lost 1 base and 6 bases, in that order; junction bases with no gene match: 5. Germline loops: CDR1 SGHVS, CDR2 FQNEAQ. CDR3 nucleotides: TGTGCCAGCAGCTTAGACAGGGGGGCAGGTCAGCCCCAGCATTTT. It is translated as CASSLDRGAGQPQHF.

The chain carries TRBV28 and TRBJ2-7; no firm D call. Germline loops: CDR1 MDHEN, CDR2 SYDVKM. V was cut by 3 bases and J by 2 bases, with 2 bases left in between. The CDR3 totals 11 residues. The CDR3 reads CASSLAYEQYF. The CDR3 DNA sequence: TGTGCCAGCAGTTTGGCCTACGAGCAGTACTTC.

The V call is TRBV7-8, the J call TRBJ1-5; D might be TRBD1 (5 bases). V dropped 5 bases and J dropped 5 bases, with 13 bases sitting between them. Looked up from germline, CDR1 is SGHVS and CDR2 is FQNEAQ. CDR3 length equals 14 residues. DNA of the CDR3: TGTGCCAGCAGCGCTTCAGGGTTTTATCAGCCCCAGCATTTT. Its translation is CASSASGFYQPQHF. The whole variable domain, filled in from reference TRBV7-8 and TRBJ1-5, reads GAGVSQSPRYKVAKRGQDVALRCDPISGHVSLFWYQQALGQGPEFLTYFQNEAQLDKSGLPSDRFFAERPEGSVSTLKIQRTQQEDSAVYLCASSASGFYQPQHFGDGTRLSIL.

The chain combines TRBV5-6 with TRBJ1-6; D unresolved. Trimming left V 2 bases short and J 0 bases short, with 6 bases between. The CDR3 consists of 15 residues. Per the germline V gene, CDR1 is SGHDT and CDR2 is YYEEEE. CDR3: CASSFGSSYNSPLHF. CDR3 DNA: TGTGCCAGCAGCTTTGGGAGCTCCTATAATTCACCCCTCCACTTT.

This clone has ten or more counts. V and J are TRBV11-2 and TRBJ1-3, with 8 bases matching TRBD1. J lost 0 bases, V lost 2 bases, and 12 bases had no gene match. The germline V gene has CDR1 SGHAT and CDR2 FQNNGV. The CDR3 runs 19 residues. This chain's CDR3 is CASSLYRGTGSGSGNTIYF. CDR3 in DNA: TGTGCCAGCAGCTTATACAGGGGGACTGGTTCGGGCTCTGGAAACACCATATATTTT.

CDR3 in DNA: TGTGCCAGCAGCTTCTCGCTGTCCGGGGAGCTGTTTTTT. Its translation: CASSFSLSGELFF. The V gene is TRBV7-2, the J gene TRBJ2-2; D is unclear. Germline lookup yields CDR1 SGHTA and CDR2 FQGNSA. Trimming took 3 bases from V and 6 from J, leaving 8 bases between them. The CDR3 covers 13 residues.

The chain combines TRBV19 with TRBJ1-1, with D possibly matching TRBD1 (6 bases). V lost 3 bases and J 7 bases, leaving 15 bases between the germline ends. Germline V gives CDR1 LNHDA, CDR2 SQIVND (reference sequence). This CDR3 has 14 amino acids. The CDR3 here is CASSMGGLLNEAFF. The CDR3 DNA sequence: TGTGCCAGTAGTATGGGGGGCTTGTTAAATGAAGCTTTCTTT.

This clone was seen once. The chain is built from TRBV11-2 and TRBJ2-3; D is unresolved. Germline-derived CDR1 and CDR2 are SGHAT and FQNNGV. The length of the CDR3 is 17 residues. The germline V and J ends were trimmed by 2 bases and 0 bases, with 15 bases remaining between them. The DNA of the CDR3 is TGTGCCAGCAGCTTACGTGCAACTTACACTAGCACAGATACGCAGTATTTT. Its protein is CASSLRATYTSTDTQYF.

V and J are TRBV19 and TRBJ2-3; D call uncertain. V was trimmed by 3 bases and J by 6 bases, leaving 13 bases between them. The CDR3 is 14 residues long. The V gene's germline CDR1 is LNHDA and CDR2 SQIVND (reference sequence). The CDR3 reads CASSMETLVDTQYF. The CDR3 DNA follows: TGTGCCAGTAGTATGGAGACCCTGGTGGATACGCAGTATTTT.

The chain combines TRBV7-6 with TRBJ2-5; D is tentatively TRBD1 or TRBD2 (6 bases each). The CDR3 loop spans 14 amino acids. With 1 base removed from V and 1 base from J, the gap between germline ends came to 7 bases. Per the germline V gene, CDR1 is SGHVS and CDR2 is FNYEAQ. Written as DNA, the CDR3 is TGTGCCAGCAGCTTAGGGGGGGCCCAAGAGACCCAGTACTTC. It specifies CASSLGGAQETQYF. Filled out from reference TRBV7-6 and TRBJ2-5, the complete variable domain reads GAGVSQSPRYKVTKRGQDVALRCDPISGHVSLYWYRQALGQGPEFLTYFNYEAQQDKSGLPNDRFSAERPEGSISTLTIQRTEQRDSAMYRCASSLGGAQETQYFGPGTRLLVL.

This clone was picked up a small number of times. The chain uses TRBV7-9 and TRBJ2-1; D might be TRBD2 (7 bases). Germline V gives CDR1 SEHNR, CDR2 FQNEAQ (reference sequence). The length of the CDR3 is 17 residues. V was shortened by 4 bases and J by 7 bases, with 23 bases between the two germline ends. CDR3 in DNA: TGTGCCAGCAGCTATACCTGGGGGGGCCCGGAACCGAATGAGCAGTTCTTC. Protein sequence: CASSYTWGGPEPNEQFF.

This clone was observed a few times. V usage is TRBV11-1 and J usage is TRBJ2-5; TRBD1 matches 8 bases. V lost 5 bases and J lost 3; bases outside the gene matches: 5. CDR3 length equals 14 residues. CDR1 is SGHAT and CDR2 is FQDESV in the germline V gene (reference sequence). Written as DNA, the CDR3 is TGTGCCAGCAGCGTAACAGGGGGTGAAGAGACCCAGTACTTC. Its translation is CASSVTGGEETQYF.

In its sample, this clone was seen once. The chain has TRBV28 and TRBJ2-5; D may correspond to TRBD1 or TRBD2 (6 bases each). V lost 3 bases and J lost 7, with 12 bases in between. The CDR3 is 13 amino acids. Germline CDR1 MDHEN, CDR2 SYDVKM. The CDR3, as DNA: TGTGCCAGCAGTTTGAGGGGGGAAGGGACCCAGTACTTC. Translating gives CASSLRGEGTQYF.

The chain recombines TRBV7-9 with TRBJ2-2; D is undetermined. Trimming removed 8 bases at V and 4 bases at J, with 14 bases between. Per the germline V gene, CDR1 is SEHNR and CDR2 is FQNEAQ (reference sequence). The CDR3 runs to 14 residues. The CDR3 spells CASRYRDPTGELFF. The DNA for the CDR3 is TGTGCCAGCCGTTACAGAGACCCCACCGGGGAGCTGTTTTTT.